The clone carrying this T cell receptor (beta chain) was seen many times. The sequenced template was RNA, covering the TCR beta CDR3 region. RT-PCR was first run with HTBI primers, then multiplex PCR in a second round. Via MiXCR, TCRdb re-called the multiplex PCR reads, giving one row per CDR3 protein. The sample carries nearly 400,000 distinct CDR3 sequences, approximately 20% recorded once. These data are taken from a study of Graves' ophthalmopathy and Graves' hyperthyroidism. Germline loops: CDR1 DFQATT, CDR2 SNEGSKA (reference sequence). CDR3 length: 12 amino acids. V was pared by 5 bases and J by 1 base, with 8 bases between. Sampling about 10 ml of fresh peripheral blood provided the PBMCs.

The V gene is TRBV20-1, the J gene TRBJ1-1, with a weak D call TRBD1 (5 bases). Sequencing was done on a sample of peripheral blood. The sequence was collected from a woman between 18 and 29 years old with Graves' ophthalmopathy. The CDR3 protein is CSAATGNTEAFF. The CDR3 nucleotides are TGCAGTGCTGCTACAGGGAACACTGAAGCTTTCTTT.